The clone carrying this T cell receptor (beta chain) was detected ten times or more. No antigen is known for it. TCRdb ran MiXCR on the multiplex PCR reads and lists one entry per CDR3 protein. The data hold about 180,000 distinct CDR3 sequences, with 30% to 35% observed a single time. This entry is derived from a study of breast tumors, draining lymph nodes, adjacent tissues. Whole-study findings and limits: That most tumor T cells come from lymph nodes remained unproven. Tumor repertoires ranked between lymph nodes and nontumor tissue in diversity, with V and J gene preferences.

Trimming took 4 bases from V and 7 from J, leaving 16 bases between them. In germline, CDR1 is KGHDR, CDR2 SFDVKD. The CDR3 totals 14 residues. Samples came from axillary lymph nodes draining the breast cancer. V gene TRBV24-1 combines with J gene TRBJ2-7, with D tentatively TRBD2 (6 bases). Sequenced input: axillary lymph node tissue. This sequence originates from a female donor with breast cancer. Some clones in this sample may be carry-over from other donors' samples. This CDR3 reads CATSEAGTLGEQYF. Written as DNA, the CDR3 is TGTGCCACCAGTGAGGCCGGGACTCTCGGGGAGCAGTACTTC.